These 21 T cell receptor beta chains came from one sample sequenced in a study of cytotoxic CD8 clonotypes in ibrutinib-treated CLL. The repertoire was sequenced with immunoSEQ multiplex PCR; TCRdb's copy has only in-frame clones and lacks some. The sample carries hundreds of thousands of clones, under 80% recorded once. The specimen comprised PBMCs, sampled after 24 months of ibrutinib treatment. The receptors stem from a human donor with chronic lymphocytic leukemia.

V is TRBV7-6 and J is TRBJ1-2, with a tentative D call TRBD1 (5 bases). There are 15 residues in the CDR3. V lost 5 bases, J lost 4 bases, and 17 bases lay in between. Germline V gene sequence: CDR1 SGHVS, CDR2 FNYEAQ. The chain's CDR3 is CASSQSRDSSYGYTF. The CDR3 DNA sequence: TGTGCCAGCAGCCAGTCGAGGGACTCCAGCTATGGCTACACCTTC.

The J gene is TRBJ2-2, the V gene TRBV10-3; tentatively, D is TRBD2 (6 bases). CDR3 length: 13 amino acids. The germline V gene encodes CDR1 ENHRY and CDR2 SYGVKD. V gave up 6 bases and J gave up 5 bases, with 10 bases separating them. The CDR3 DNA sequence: TGTGCCATCAGCGGGAGCCCGACCGGGGAGCTGTTTTTT. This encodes CAISGSPTGELFF.

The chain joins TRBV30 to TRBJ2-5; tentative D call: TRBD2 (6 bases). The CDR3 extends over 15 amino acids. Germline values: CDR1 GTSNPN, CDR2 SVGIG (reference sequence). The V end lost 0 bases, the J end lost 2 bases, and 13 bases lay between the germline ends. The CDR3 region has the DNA TGTGCCTGGAGTGTTCGCGGGGACCCACAAGAGACCCAGTACTTC. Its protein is CAWSVRGDPQETQYF.

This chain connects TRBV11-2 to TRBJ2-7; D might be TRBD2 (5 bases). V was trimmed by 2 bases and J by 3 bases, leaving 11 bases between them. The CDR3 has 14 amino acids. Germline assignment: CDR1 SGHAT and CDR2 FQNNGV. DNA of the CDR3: TGTGCCAGCAGCTTACCCAGCGGTGGCTACGAGCAGTACTTC. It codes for CASSLPSGGYEQYF.

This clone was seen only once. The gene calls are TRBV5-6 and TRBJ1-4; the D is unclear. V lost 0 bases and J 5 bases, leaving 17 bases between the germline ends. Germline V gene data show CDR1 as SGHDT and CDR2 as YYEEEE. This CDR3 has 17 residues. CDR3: CASSLGYGWVGNEKLFF. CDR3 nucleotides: TGTGCCAGCAGCTTGGGGTACGGTTGGGTCGGGAATGAAAAACTGTTTTTT.

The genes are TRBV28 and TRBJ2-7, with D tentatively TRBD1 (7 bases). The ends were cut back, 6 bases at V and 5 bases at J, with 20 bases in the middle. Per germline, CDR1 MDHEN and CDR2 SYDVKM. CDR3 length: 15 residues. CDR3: CASSLDRAGGDEQYF. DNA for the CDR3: TGTGCCAGCAGCCTAGACAGGGCCGGGGGCGACGAGCAGTACTTC.

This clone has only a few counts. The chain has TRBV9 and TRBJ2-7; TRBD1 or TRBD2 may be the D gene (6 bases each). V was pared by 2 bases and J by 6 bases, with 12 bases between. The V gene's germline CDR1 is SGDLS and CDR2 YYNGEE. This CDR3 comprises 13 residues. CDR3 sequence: CASSVGAGSEQYF. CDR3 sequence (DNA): TGTGCCAGCAGCGTGGGGGCGGGGAGCGAGCAGTACTTC.

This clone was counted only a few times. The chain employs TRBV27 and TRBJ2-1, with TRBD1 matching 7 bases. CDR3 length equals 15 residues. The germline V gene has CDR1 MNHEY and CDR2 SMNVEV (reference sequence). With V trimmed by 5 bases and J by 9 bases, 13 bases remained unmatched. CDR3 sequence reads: CASSPDRASSGEQFF. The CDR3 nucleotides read TGTGCCAGCAGTCCCGACAGGGCCTCCAGCGGTGAGCAGTTCTTC.

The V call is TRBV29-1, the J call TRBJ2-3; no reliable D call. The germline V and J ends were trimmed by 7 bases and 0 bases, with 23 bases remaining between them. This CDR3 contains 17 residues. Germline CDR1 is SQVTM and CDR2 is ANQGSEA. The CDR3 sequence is CSAGFFAGGASTDTQYF. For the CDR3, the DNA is TGCAGCGCGGGTTTTTTTGCTGGCGGCGCTAGCACAGATACGCAGTATTTT.

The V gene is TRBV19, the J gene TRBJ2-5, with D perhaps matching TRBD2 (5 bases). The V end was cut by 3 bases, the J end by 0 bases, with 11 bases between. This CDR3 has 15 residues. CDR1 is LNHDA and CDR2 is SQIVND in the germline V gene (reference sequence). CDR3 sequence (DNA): TGTGCCAGTAGTATTTCGTCGGGGTACCAAGAGACCCAGTACTTC. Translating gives CASSISSGYQETQYF. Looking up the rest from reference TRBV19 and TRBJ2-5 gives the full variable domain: DGGITQSPKYLFRKEGQNVTLSCEQNLNHDAMYWYRQDPGQGLRLIYYSQIVNDFQKGDIAEGYSVSREKKESFPLTVTSAQKNPTAFYLCASSISSGYQETQYFGPGTRLLVL.

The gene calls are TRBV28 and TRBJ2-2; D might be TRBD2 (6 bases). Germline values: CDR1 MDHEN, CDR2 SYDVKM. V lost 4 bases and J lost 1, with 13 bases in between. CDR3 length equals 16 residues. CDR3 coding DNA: TGTGCCAGCAGTTCCAACCGACTAGAGAACACCGGGGAGCTGTTTTTT. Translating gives CASSSNRLENTGELFF.

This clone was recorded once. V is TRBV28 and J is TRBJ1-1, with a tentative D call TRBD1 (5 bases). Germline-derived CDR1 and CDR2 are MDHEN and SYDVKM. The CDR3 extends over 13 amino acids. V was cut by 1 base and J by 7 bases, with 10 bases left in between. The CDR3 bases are TGTGCCAGCAGTTTATCGGGACGGATTGAAGCTTTCTTT. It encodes CASSLSGRIEAFF.

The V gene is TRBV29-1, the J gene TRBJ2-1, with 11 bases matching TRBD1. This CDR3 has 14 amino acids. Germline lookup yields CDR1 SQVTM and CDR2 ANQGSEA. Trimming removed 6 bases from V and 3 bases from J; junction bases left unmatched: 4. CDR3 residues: CSVSGQGVYNEQFF. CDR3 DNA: TGCAGCGTCTCGGGACAGGGGGTCTACAATGAGCAGTTCTTC.

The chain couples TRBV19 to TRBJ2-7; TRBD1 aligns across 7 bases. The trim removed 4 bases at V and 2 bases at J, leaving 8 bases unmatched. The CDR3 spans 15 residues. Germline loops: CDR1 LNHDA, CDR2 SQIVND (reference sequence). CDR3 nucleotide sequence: TGTGCCAGTAGTACCCTAGGGGGCGGCCCCTACGAGCAGTACTTC. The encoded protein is CASSTLGGGPYEQYF.

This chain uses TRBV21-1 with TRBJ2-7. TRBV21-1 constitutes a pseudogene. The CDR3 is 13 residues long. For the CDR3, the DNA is TGTGCCAGCAGCAAGGTGATTTTCTACGAGCAGTACTTC. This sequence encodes CASSKVIFYEQYF.

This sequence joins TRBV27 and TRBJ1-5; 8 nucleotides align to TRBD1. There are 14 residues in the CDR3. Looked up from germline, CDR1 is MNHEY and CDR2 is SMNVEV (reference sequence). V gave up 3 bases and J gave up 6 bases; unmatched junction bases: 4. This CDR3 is CASSFGTGGQPQHF. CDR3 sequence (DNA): TGTGCCAGCAGTTTTGGGACAGGTGGTCAGCCCCAGCATTTT.

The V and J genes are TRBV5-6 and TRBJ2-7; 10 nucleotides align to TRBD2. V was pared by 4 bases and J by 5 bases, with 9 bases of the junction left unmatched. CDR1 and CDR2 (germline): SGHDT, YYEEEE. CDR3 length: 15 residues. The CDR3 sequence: CASSIIAGGKHEQYF. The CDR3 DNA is TGTGCCAGCAGCATTATAGCGGGAGGAAAACACGAGCAGTACTTC.

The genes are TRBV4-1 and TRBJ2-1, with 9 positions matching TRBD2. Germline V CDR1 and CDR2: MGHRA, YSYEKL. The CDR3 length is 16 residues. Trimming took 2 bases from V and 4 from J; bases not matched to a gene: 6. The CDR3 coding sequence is TGCGCCAGCAGCCAACATGCTAGCGGGGCTTACAATGAGCAGTTCTTC. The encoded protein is CASSQHASGAYNEQFF.

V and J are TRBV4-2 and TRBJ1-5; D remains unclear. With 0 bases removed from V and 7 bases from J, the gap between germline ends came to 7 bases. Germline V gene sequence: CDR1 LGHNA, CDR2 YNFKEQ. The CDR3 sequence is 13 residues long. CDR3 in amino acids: CASSQERLQPQHF. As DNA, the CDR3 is TGTGCCAGCAGCCAAGAACGGCTCCAGCCCCAGCATTTT.

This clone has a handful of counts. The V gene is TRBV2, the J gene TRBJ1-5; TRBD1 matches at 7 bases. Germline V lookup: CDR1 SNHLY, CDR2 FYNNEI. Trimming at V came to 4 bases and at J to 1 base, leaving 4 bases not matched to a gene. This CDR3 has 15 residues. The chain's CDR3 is CASSAGTESNQPQHF. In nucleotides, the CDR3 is TGTGCCAGCAGTGCAGGGACAGAGAGCAATCAGCCCCAGCATTTT.

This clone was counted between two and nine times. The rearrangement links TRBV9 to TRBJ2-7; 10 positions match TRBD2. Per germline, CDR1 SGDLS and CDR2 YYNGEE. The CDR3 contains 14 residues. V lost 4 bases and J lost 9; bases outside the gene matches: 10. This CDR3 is CASSLLAGEGTQYF. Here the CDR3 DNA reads TGTGCCAGCAGCCTTCTAGCGGGAGAGGGTACGCAGTACTTC.